This TCR beta chain was sequenced for a study of blood T cells in healthy people across ages. Primers used in a second PCR of roughly 6 to 12 cycles were a sample-barcoded 5' primer and a J-beta primer mix. TCRdb fed the 5' RACE reads into MiXCR, producing one record per CDR3 protein. Altogether some 1,500,000 distinct CDR3 sequences are present, 35% to 45% being singletons, with the ten largest covering more than 4%. This clonotype was counted only a few times. The CDR3 extends over 12 amino acids. CDR1 is SGHTA and CDR2 is FQGNSA in the germline V gene. Trimming removed 5 bases from V and 1 base from J, with 5 bases in between.

The chain combines TRBV7-2 with TRBJ1-2; unclear D gene. The sequence came from a woman aged 18-29 years in good health. Material: blood. The CDR3 region is CASSIYNYGYTF. CDR3 DNA sequence: TGTGCCAGCAGCATATATAACTATGGCTACACCTTC.